The clone carrying this T cell receptor (beta chain) was seen more than once but under ten times. What it binds is not known. V shed 5 bases and J shed 7 bases, with 17 bases lying between them. CDR3 size: 14 residues. The record originates from a study of T cell repertoires in cytomegalovirus infection. One entry per CDR3 protein results from TCRdb running MiXCR on the reads. The sample contains more than 150,000 distinct CDR3 sequences, approximately 30% of which appear only once. Study-level findings and limits: Based on cumulative public TCR beta family frequency, carriers of CMV plus the relevant HLA were identified. CMV-specific TCR beta clonotypes restricted by HLA-C dominated the ex vivo response.

Sequenced sample: PBMCs. This TCR was recovered from a human donor in good health (CMV status not recorded). Some clones in this sample may be carry-over from other donors' samples. The J gene is TRBJ1-2, the V gene TRBV12-3 or TRBV12-4; tentatively, D is TRBD1 (5 bases). CDR3 sequence: CASSMDWGEGGYTF. The CDR3 coding sequence is TGTGCCAGCAGTATGGACTGGGGGGAAGGTGGCTACACCTTC.